This T cell receptor beta chain came from a study of CD8+CD57+ T cells in acquired aplastic anemia. Germline lookup yields CDR1 MNHEY and CDR2 SMNVEV (reference sequence). The CDR3 sequence is 14 residues long. V lost 3 bases, J lost 7 bases, and 5 bases stayed unmatched. The use of genomic DNA as template underpinned the TCR beta VDJ and CDR3 profiling. Each CDR3 protein is one row after TCRdb ran MiXCR on the reads. The profile shows 100,000 to 150,000 distinct CDR3 sequences, approximately 41% of them singletons. This clonotype appeared many times. The rearrangement links TRBV27 to TRBJ2-2; 7 nucleotides line up with TRBD1. Material: sorted CD4+, CD8+, or CD8+CD57+ T cells (not recorded which) from PBMCs. The receptor comes from a human donor in good health, serving as a control. CDR3 sequence reads: CASSLQTGNGELFF. CDR3 nucleotides: TGTGCCAGCAGTTTGCAGACAGGGAACGGGGAGCTGTTTTTT.